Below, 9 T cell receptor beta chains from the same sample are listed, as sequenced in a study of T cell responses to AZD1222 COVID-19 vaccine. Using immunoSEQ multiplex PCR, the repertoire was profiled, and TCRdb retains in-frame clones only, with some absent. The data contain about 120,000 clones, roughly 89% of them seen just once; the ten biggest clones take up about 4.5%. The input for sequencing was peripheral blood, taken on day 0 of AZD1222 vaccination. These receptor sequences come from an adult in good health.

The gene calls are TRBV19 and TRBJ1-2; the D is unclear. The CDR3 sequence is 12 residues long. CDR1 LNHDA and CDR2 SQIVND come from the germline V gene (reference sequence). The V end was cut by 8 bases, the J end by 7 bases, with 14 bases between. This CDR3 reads CASYDGPIGYTF. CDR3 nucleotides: TGTGCCAGTTATGACGGACCTATTGGCTACACCTTC. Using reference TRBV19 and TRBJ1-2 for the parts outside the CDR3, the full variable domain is DGGITQSPKYLFRKEGQNVTLSCEQNLNHDAMYWYRQDPGQGLRLIYYSQIVNDFQKGDIAEGYSVSREKKESFPLTVTSAQKNPTAFYLCASYDGPIGYTFGSGTRLTVV.

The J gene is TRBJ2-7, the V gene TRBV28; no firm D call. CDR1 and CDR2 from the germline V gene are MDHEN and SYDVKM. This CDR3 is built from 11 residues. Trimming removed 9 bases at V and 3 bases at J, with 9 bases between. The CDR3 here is CASYSRYEQYF. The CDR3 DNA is TGTGCCAGTTATTCCCGCTACGAGCAGTACTTC.

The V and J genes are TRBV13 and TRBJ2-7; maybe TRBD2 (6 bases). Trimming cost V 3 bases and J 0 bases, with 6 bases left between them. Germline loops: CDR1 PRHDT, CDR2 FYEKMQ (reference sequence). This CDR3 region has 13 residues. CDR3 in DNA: TGTGCCAGCAGCTTCGGGGGCTCCTACGAGCAGTACTTC. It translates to CASSFGGSYEQYF.

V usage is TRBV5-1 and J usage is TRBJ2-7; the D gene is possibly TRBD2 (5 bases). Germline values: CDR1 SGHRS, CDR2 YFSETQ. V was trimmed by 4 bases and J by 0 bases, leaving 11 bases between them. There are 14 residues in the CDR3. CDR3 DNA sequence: TGCGCCAGCAGCCCGATCGGGAACTCCTACGAGCAGTACTTC. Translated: CASSPIGNSYEQYF.

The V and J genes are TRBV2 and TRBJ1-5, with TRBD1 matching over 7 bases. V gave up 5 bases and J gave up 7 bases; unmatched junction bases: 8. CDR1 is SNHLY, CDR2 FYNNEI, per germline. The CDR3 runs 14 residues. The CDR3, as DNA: TGTGCCAGCAGTCGAGACGGGGGACAGCAGCCCCAGCATTTT. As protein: CASSRDGGQQPQHF.

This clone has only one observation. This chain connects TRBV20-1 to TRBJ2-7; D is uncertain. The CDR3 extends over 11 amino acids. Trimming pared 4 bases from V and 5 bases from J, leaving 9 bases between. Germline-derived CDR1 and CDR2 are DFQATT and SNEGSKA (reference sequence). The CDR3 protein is CSATVNHEQYF. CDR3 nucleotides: TGCAGTGCTACAGTCAACCACGAGCAGTACTTC.

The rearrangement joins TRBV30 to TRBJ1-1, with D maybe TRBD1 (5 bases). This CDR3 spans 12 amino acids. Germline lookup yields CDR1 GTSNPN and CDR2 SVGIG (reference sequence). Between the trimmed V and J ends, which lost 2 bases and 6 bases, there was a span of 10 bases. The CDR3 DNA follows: TGTGCCTGGAGTCCTCCGGGGGCTGAAGCTTTCTTT. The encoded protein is CAWSPPGAEAFF.

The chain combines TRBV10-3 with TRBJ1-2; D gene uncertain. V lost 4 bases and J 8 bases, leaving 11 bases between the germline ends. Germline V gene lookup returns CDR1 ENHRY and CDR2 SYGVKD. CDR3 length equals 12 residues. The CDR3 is CAISGWVSGYTF. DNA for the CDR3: TGTGCCATCAGTGGTTGGGTAAGCGGCTACACCTTC.

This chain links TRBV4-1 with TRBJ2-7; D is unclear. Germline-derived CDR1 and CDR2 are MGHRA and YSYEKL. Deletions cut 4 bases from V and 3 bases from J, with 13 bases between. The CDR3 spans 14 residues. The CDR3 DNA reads TGCGCCAGCAGCCCCAGTCCTACAAACTACGAGCAGTACTTC. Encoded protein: CASSPSPTNYEQYF.